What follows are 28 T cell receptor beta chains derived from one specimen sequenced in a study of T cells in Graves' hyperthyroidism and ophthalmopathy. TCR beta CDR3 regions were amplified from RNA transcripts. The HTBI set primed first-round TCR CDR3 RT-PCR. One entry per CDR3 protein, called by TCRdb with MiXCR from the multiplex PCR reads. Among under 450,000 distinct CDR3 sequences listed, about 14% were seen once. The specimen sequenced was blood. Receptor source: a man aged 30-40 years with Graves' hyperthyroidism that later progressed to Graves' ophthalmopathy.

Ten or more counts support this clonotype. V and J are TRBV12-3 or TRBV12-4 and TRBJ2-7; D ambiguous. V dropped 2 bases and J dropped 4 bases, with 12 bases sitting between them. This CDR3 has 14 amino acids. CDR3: CASSLHIQSYEQYF. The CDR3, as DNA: TGTGCCAGCAGTTTACACATACAGTCTTACGAGCAGTACTTC.

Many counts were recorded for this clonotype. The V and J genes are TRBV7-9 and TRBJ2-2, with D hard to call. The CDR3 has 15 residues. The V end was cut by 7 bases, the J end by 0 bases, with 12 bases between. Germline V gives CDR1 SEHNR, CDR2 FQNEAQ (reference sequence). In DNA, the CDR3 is TGTGCCAGCAACCATAGGACCGCGAACACCGGGGAGCTGTTTTTT. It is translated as CASNHRTANTGELFF. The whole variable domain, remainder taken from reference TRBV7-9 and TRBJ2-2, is DTGVSQNPRHKITKRGQNVTFRCDPISEHNRLYWYRQTLGQGPEFLTYFQNEAQLEKSRLLSDRFSAERPKGSFSTLEIQRTEQGDSAMYLCASNHRTANTGELFFGEGSRLTVL.

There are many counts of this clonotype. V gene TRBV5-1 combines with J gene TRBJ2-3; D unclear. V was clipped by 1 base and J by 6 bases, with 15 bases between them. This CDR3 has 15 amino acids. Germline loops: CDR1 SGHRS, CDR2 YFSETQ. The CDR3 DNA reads TGCGCCAGCAGCTTGCTGGCCCTACACGGGGATACGCAGTATTTT. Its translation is CASSLLALHGDTQYF.

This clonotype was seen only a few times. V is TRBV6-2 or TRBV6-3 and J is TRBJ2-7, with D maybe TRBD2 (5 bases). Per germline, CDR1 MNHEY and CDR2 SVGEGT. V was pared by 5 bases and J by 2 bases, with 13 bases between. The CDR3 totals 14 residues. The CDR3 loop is CASSSGGHPYEQYF. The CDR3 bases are TGTGCCAGCAGTAGCGGAGGCCACCCCTACGAGCAGTACTTC.

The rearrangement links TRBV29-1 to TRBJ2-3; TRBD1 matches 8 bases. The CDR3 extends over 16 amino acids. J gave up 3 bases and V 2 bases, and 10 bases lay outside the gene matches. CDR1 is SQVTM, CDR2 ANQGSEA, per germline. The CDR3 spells CSVERTGQFLTDTQYF. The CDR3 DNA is TGCAGCGTTGAACGGACAGGGCAATTCTTGACAGATACGCAGTATTTT.

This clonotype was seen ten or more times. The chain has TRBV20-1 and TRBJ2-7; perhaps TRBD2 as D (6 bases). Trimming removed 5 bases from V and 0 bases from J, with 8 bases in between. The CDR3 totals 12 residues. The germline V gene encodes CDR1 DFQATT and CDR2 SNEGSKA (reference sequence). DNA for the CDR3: TGCAGTGCTGGCGGGAACTCCTACGAGCAGTACTTC. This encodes CSAGGNSYEQYF.

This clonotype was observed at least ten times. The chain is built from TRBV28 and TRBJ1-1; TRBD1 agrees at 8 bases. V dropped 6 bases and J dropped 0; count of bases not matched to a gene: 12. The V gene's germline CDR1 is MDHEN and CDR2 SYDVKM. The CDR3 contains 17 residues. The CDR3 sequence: CASSTNFRRGLNTEAFF. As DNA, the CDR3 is TGTGCCAGCAGCACAAATTTTCGCAGGGGGCTGAACACTGAAGCTTTCTTT.

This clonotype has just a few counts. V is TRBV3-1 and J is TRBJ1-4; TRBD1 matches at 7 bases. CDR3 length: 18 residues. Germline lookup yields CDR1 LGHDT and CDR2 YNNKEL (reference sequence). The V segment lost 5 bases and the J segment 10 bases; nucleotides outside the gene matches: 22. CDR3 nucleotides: TGTGCCAGCAGCTCCCCGGGACAGATAGTAACAGGTGACGGAAAACTGTTTTTT. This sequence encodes CASSSPGQIVTGDGKLFF.

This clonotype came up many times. The CDR3 sequence: CASSFTSGGQETQYF. In DNA form, the CDR3 reads TGTGCCAGCAGTTTCACTAGCGGGGGCCAAGAGACCCAGTACTTC. The chain links TRBV27 to TRBJ2-5, with 11 bases that match TRBD2. In germline, CDR1 is MNHEY, CDR2 SMNVEV (reference sequence). The trim removed 3 bases at V and 1 base at J, leaving 1 base unmatched. This CDR3 contains 15 residues.

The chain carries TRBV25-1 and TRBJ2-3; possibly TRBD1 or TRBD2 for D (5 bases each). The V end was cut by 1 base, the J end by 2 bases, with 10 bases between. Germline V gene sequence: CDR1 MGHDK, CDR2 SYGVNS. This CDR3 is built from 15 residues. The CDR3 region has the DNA TGTGCCAGCAGTGAATGGGACGGAGCCACAGATACGCAGTATTTT. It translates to CASSEWDGATDTQYF.

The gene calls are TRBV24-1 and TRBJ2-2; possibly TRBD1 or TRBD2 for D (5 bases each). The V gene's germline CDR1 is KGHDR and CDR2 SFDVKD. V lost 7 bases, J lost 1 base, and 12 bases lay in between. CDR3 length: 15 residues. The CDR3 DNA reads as TGTGCCACCAGAGACCGGGACGGGAACACCGGGGAGCTGTTTTTT. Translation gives CATRDRDGNTGELFF.

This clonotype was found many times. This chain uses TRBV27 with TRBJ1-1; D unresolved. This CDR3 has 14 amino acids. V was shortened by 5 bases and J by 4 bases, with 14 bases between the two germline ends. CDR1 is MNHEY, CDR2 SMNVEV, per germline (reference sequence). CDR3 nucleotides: TGTGCCAGCAGTCCGGACGGAAGTGCCACTGAAGCTTTCTTT. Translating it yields CASSPDGSATEAFF.

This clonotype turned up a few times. Here the CDR3 reads CASSVGGSEAFF. The CDR3 DNA reads TGTGCCAGCAGCGTAGGGGGGTCTGAAGCTTTCTTT. The chain carries TRBV9 and TRBJ1-1, with a possible D match to TRBD1 (5 bases). CDR1 is SGDLS, CDR2 YYNGEE, per germline. Between the trimmed V and J ends, which lost 0 bases and 6 bases, there was a span of 6 bases. The CDR3 length is 12 residues. Combining the CDR3 with reference TRBV9 and TRBJ1-1 gives the whole variable domain DSGVTQTPKHLITATGQRVTLRCSPRSGDLSVYWYQQSLDQGLQFLIQYYNGEERAKGNILERFSAQQFPDLHSELNLSSLELGDSALYFCASSVGGSEAFFGQGTRLTVV.

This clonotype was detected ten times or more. The DNA of the CDR3 is TGTGCCAGCAGCCCGTCCGGGACAGGGCATGAAAAACTGTTTTTT. Amino acid sequence: CASSPSGTGHEKLFF. The chain couples TRBV9 to TRBJ1-4, with 9 bases lining up with TRBD1. Trimming removed 4 bases from V and 6 bases from J; junction bases left unmatched: 7. CDR1 SGDLS and CDR2 YYNGEE come from the germline V gene. The CDR3 has 15 amino acids.

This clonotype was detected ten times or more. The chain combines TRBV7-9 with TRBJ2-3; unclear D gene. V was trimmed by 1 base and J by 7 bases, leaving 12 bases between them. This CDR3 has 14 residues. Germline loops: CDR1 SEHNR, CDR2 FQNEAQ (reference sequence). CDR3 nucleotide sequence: TGTGCCAGCAGCTTAGACGCGGACCGACATACGCAGTATTTT. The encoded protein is CASSLDADRHTQYF.

The CDR3, as DNA: TGCAGTGCCAAATGGGGGGGTGGTAATGAAAAACTGTTTTTT. Protein sequence: CSAKWGGGNEKLFF. The chain recombines TRBV20-1 with TRBJ1-4; tentatively, D is TRBD1 (5 bases). The CDR3 is 14 amino acids. Germline V CDR1 and CDR2: DFQATT, SNEGSKA (reference sequence). Trimming took 6 bases from V and 4 from J, leaving 15 bases between them.

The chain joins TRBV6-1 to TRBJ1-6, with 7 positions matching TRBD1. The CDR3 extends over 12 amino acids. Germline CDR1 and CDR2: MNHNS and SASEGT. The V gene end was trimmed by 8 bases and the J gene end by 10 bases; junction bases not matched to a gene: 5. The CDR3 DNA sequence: TGTGCCAGCCCCACAGGGGAATCACCCCTCCACTTT. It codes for CASPTGESPLHF.

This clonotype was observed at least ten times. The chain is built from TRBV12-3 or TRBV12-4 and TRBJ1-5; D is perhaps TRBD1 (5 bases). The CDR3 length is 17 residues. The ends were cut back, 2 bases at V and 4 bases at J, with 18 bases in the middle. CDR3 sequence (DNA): TGTGCCAGCAGTTTACGACAAGGGGCCATTCTAAATCAGCCCCAGCATTTT. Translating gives CASSLRQGAILNQPQHF.

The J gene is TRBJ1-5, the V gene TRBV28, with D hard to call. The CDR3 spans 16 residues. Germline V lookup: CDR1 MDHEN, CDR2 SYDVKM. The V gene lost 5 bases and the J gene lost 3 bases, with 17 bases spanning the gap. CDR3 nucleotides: TGTGCCAGCAGTCCACGAGGAGGAGAGGACAATCAGCCCCAGCATTTT. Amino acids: CASSPRGGEDNQPQHF.

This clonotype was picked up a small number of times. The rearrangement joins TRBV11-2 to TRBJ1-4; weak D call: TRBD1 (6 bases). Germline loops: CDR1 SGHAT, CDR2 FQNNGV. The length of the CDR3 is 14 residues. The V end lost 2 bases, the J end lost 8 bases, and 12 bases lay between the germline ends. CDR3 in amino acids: CASSLTGTQEKLFF. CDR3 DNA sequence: TGTGCCAGCAGCTTAACCGGGACACAAGAAAAACTGTTTTTT. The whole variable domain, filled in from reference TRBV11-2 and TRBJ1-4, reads EAGVAQSPRYKIIEKRQSVAFWCNPISGHATLYWYQQILGQGPKLLIQFQNNGVVDDSQLPKDRFSAERLKGVDSTLKIQPAKLEDSAVYLCASSLTGTQEKLFFGSGTQLSVL.

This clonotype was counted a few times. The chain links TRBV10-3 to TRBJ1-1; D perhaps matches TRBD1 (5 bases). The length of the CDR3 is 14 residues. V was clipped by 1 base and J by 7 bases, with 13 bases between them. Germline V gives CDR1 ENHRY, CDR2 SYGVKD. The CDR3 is CAISEFGRVNEAFF. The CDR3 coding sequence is TGTGCCATCAGTGAGTTTGGCAGGGTGAATGAAGCTTTCTTT.

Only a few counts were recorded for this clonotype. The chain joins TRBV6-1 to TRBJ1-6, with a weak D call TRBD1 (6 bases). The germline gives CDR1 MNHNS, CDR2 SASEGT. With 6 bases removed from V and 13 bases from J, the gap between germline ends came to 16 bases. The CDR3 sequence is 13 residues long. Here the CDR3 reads CASSRDTEKPLHF. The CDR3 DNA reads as TGTGCCAGCAGCCGGGACACCGAAAAGCCCCTCCACTTT.

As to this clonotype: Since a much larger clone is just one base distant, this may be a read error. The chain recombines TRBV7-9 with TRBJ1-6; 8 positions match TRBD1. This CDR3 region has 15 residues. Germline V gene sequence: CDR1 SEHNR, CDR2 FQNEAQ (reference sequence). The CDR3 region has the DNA TGTGCCAACAGCTTAGCGGGGACAGGATATTCACCCCTCCACTTT. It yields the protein CANSLAGTGYSPLHF.

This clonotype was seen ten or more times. CDR3 loop: CASSPRIAGGEETQYF. CDR3 bases: TGTGCCAGCAGCCCCCGGATAGCGGGGGGTGAAGAGACCCAGTACTTC. This rearrangement joins TRBV7-2 to TRBJ2-5; 10 bases are shared with TRBD2. After removal of 5 bases from V and 3 bases from J, the junction contained 9 bases not matched to a gene. The CDR3 loop spans 16 amino acids. Germline CDR1 SGHTA, CDR2 FQGNSA.

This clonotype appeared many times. The CDR3 bases are TGCAGTGCTTATCTAGGACAACATAGCAATCAGCCCCAGCATTTT. Translation: CSAYLGQHSNQPQHF. V usage is TRBV20-1 and J usage is TRBJ1-5; a possible D gene is TRBD1 (5 bases). V was clipped by 5 bases and J by 0 bases, with 14 bases between them. The length of the CDR3 is 15 residues. CDR1 and CDR2 (germline): DFQATT, SNEGSKA (reference sequence).

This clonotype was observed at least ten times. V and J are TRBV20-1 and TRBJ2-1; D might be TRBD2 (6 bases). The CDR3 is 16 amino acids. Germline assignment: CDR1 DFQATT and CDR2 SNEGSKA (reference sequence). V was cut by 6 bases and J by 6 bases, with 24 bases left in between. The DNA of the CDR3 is TGCAGTGCCGCGGGGAGAATGACAGTGTTCATCAATGAGCAGTTCTTC. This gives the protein CSAAGRMTVFINEQFF.

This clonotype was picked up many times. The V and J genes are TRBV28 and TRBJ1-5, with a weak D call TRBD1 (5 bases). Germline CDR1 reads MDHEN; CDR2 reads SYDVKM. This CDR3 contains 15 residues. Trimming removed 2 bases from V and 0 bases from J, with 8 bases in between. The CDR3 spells CASSLATDSNQPQHF. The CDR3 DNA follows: TGTGCCAGCAGTTTAGCGACAGATAGCAATCAGCCCCAGCATTTT.

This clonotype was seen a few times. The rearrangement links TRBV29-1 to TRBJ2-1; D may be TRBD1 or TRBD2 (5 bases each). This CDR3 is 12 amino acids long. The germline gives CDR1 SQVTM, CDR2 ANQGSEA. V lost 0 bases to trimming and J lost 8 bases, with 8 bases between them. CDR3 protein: CSVEDGGYEQFF. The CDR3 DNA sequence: TGCAGCGTTGAAGATGGGGGTTATGAGCAGTTCTTC.